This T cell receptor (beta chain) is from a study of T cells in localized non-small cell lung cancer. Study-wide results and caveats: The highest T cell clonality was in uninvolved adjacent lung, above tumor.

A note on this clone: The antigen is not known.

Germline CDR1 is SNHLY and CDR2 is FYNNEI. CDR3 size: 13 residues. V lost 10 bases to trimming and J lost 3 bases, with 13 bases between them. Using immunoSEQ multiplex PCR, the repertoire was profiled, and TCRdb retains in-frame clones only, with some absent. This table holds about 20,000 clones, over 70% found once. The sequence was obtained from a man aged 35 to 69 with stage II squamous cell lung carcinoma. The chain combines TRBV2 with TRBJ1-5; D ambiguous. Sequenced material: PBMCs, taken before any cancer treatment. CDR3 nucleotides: TGTGCCACCAAGGGCCCCACCAATCAGCCCCAGCATTTT. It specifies CATKGPTNQPQHF.